These 28 T cell receptor beta chains came from one sample sequenced in a study of vaccination and CD4 T cells after COVID-19. Treatment described: roughly 10-day PBMC culture with coronavirus spike peptide pools or control peptides (ViraFEST assay). An Oncomine TCR Beta short-read assay was used to sequence the DNA from cultured CD4+ T cells. TCRdb ran MiXCR on the PCR reads and lists one entry per CDR3 protein. The table records approximately 17,000 distinct CDR3 sequences, approximately 51% of them present only once. The antigens of these receptors remain unknown. Input material: CD4+ T cells from blood, cultured in vitro. The receptors here all came from a human donor who had recovered from COVID-19.

The chain couples TRBV5-4 to TRBJ2-7; 10 bases are a match to TRBD1. V lost 0 bases and J lost 6; bases outside the gene matches: 6. Germline CDR1 and CDR2: SGHNT and YYREEE (reference sequence). The CDR3 is 15 residues long. The CDR3 DNA follows: TGTGCCAGCAGCTTGGTCGGGACAGGGGTTACCGAGCAGTACTTC. Translated: CASSLVGTGVTEQYF.

The V and J genes are TRBV5-6 and TRBJ1-1; D remains unclear. CDR1 SGHDT and CDR2 YYEEEE come from the germline V gene. The CDR3 totals 12 residues. V was cut by 6 bases and J by 10 bases, with 16 bases left in between. This chain's CDR3 is CASNSGELGAFF. In DNA form, the CDR3 reads TGTGCCAGCAACTCCGGGGAGTTGGGAGCTTTCTTT.

The chain has TRBV6-1 and TRBJ1-2; D possibly corresponds to TRBD1 (5 bases). Germline V CDR1 and CDR2: MNHNS, SASEGT. The length of the CDR3 is 14 residues. Trimming shortened V by 7 bases and J by 2 bases, and 14 bases separated the two germline ends. CDR3 sequence: CASTPGGGNYGYTF. The CDR3 DNA reads TGTGCCAGCACCCCGGGGGGGGGGAACTATGGCTACACCTTC.

The V and J genes are TRBV18 and TRBJ1-1; 7 bases agree with TRBD1. Germline V lookup: CDR1 KGHSH, CDR2 LQKENI. V lost 4 bases, J lost 3 bases, and 8 bases stayed unmatched. This CDR3 is 15 amino acids long. The DNA of the CDR3 is TGTGCCAGCTCACAACAGGGAGGGGGCTACACTGAAGCTTTCTTT. Translating it yields CASSQQGGGYTEAFF. Drawing the rest from reference TRBV18 and TRBJ1-1, the complete variable domain is NAGVMQNPRHLVRRRGQEARLRCSPMKGHSHVYWYRQLPEEGLKFMVYLQKENIIDESGMPKERFSAEFPKEGPSILRIQQVVRGDSAAYFCASSQQGGGYTEAFFGQGTRLTVV.

The chain has TRBV18 and TRBJ1-1; possibly TRBD1 for D (5 bases). There are 13 residues in the CDR3. Germline V gene sequence: CDR1 KGHSH, CDR2 LQKENI. Trimming shortened V by 3 bases and J by 9 bases, and 14 bases separated the two germline ends. CDR3 amino acids: CASSPGAMGQAFF. The DNA of the CDR3 is TGTGCCAGCTCACCCGGGGCGATGGGGCAAGCTTTCTTT.

This clonotype was found a few times. V usage is TRBV6-5 and J usage is TRBJ2-7; D not certain. The CDR3 is 12 residues long. V was shortened by 2 bases and J by 3 bases, with 5 bases between the two germline ends. Germline values: CDR1 MNHEY, CDR2 SVGAGI. The DNA of the CDR3 is TGTGCCAGCAGTTACGGGAACTACGAGCAGTACTTC. This codes for CASSYGNYEQYF.

This sequence joins TRBV7-9 and TRBJ2-7; D is unclear. The CDR3 sequence is 11 residues long. Germline lookup yields CDR1 SEHNR and CDR2 FQNEAQ (reference sequence). V was clipped by 3 bases and J by 5 bases, with 5 bases between them. The CDR3 nucleotides read TGTGCCAGCAGCTTGAAGAACGAGCAGTACTTC. Encoded protein: CASSLKNEQYF.

J is TRBJ2-5 and V is TRBV2; TRBD2 agrees at 9 bases. This CDR3 is built from 15 residues. Germline V gene sequence: CDR1 SNHLY, CDR2 FYNNEI. V gave up 4 bases and J gave up 4 bases; unmatched junction bases: 7. The CDR3 spells CASSALAGEGETQYF. CDR3 sequence (DNA): TGTGCCAGCAGTGCTTTAGCGGGAGAAGGAGAGACCCAGTACTTC.

This clonotype was picked up a small number of times. The V and J genes are TRBV19 and TRBJ1-5; D might be TRBD1 (5 bases). CDR3 length equals 14 residues. Germline V gives CDR1 LNHDA, CDR2 SQIVND (reference sequence). Trimming took off 3 bases at V and 1 base at J, with 7 bases between the two ends. DNA for the CDR3: TGTGCCAGTAGTATGGGGCAGAGCAATCAGCCCCAGCATTTT. It yields the protein CASSMGQSNQPQHF.

The chain carries TRBV12-3 or TRBV12-4 and TRBJ2-1, with TRBD2 matching over 9 bases. Germline trimming cut 2 bases from V and 6 bases from J; bases unmatched to any gene: 8. The CDR3 has 16 residues. CDR3 in amino acids: CASSLRVAGEGNEQFF. The CDR3 coding sequence is TGTGCCAGCAGTTTAAGAGTAGCGGGAGAGGGCAATGAGCAGTTCTTC.

V usage is TRBV4-1 and J usage is TRBJ2-1; D call uncertain. V lost 2 bases and J lost 0, with 14 bases in between. This CDR3 has 17 amino acids. Germline V gene data show CDR1 as MGHRA and CDR2 as YSYEKL. The CDR3: CASSQTTPWSSYNEQFF. DNA of the CDR3: TGCGCCAGCAGCCAAACAACTCCGTGGAGCTCCTACAATGAGCAGTTCTTC.

Only a few counts were recorded for this clonotype. The CDR3 loop reads CAWSLSGGDQPQHF. The CDR3 nucleotides are TGTGCCTGGAGTCTCAGCGGTGGGGATCAGCCCCAGCATTTT. V usage is TRBV30 and J usage is TRBJ1-5; D is undetermined. This CDR3 is built from 14 residues. Germline V CDR1 and CDR2: GTSNPN, SVGIG (reference sequence). Trimming removed 2 bases at V and 5 bases at J, with 13 bases between.

V usage is TRBV4-1 and J usage is TRBJ2-7, with 12 positions matching TRBD2. V was pared by 6 bases and J by 5 bases, with 5 bases of the junction left unmatched. The CDR3 runs 14 residues. From germline, CDR1 is MGHRA and CDR2 YSYEKL. In DNA form, the CDR3 reads TGCGCCAGCAGACGACTAGCGGGAGTTAACGAGCAGTACTTC. Its protein product is CASRRLAGVNEQYF.

This clonotype was picked up a small number of times. This CDR3 is CASSPLRGTGELFF. The CDR3, as DNA: TGTGCCAGCAGCCCCTTGAGGGGCACCGGGGAGCTGTTTTTT. The rearrangement joins TRBV7-6 to TRBJ2-2; the D call may be TRBD1 or TRBD2 (5 bases each). Trimming shortened V by 5 bases and J by 4 bases, and 11 bases separated the two germline ends. The CDR3 runs 14 residues. Germline lookup yields CDR1 SGHVS and CDR2 FNYEAQ.

This clonotype was seen a few times. The chain employs TRBV20-1 and TRBJ1-2, with TRBD1 identical over 11 bases. Germline V gene data show CDR1 as DFQATT and CDR2 as SNEGSKA (reference sequence). V was clipped by 2 bases and J by 6 bases; unmatched bases: 8. CDR3 length: 15 amino acids. CDR3 loop: CSARTPGQGGDGYTF. DNA of the CDR3: TGCAGTGCTAGAACCCCGGGACAGGGGGGAGATGGCTACACCTTC.

Within the sample, this clonotype is medium-sized. The V call is TRBV28, the J call TRBJ2-1; no clear D gene. The germline V gene has CDR1 MDHEN and CDR2 SYDVKM. The V end was cut by 7 bases, the J end by 5 bases, with 15 bases between. The CDR3 length is 14 residues. The chain's CDR3 is CASTTTTEHNEQFF. CDR3 DNA sequence: TGTGCCAGCACGACGACAACCGAGCACAATGAGCAGTTCTTC.

There are a few counts of this clonotype. The rearrangement joins TRBV10-3 to TRBJ2-3; 14 bases line up with TRBD2. V lost 5 bases, J lost 2 bases, and 6 bases stayed unmatched. Germline loops: CDR1 ENHRY, CDR2 SYGVKD. This CDR3 spans 17 amino acids. This CDR3 reads CAISSGTSGSPTDTQYF. CDR3 coding DNA: TGTGCCATCAGTTCCGGGACTAGCGGGAGCCCCACAGATACGCAGTATTTT.

Only a few counts were recorded for this clonotype. The chain is built from TRBV27 and TRBJ1-3; D is possibly TRBD1 (6 bases). The germline gives CDR1 MNHEY, CDR2 SMNVEV (reference sequence). The CDR3 contains 16 residues. V shed 5 bases and J shed 2 bases, with 16 bases lying between them. CDR3 sequence (DNA): TGTGCCAGCAGTCTCCACAGGGAAGCGCCTGGAAACACCATATATTTT. Its protein product is CASSLHREAPGNTIYF.

This clonotype was counted a few times. The chain carries TRBV28 and TRBJ2-7, with D possibly called TRBD1 or TRBD2 (7 bases each). The CDR3 runs 14 residues. From germline, CDR1 is MDHEN and CDR2 SYDVKM. Between the trimmed V and J ends, which lost 4 bases and 6 bases, there was a span of 16 bases. This CDR3 reads CASSSPGGAVEQYF. CDR3 DNA sequence: TGTGCCAGCAGTTCCCCAGGGGGGGCGGTCGAGCAGTACTTC.

The V gene is TRBV10-3, the J gene TRBJ1-1; D may be TRBD1 (5 bases). CDR1 ENHRY and CDR2 SYGVKD come from the germline V gene. This CDR3 comprises 15 residues. The V and J ends lost 4 bases and 3 bases respectively, with 15 bases between them. CDR3 loop: CAISGTSRGDTEAFF. DNA of the CDR3: TGTGCCATCAGTGGAACTTCGAGAGGGGACACTGAAGCTTTCTTT.

The chain employs TRBV27 and TRBJ2-7; D is possibly TRBD1 (5 bases). CDR3 length: 15 amino acids. CDR1 is MNHEY, CDR2 SMNVEV, per germline (reference sequence). V lost 3 bases, J lost 5 bases, and 17 bases lay in between. CDR3 protein: CASSFTSREPNEQYF. The CDR3, as DNA: TGTGCCAGCAGTTTTACCTCCAGGGAACCCAACGAGCAGTACTTC.

The rearrangement uses TRBV5-4 and TRBJ1-1; a possible D gene is TRBD1 (6 bases). Looked up from germline, CDR1 is SGHNT and CDR2 is YYREEE (reference sequence). CDR3 size: 15 residues. V lost 3 bases and J 4 bases, leaving 16 bases between the germline ends. CDR3 residues: CASSWGQGMGTEAFF. In DNA, the CDR3 is TGTGCCAGCAGCTGGGGGCAGGGAATGGGCACTGAAGCTTTCTTT. The full variable domain, in which reference TRBV5-4 and TRBJ1-1 provide the parts outside the CDR3, is ETGVTQSPTHLIKTRGQQVTLRCSSQSGHNTVSWYQQALGQGPQFIFQYYREEENGRGNFPPRFSGLQFPNYSSELNVNALELDDSALYLCASSWGQGMGTEAFFGQGTRLTVV.

The chain recombines TRBV7-6 with TRBJ2-7; D is unresolved. CDR1 and CDR2 from the germline V gene are SGHVS and FNYEAQ. The CDR3 covers 15 residues. The V end was cut by 2 bases, the J end by 0 bases, with 11 bases between. The CDR3 loop is CASSLKGPFSYEQYF. The DNA for the CDR3 is TGTGCCAGCAGCTTAAAGGGCCCCTTCTCCTACGAGCAGTACTTC.

This clonotype was seen a handful of times. The chain is built from TRBV19 and TRBJ1-5, with 7 bases lining up with TRBD1. Germline lookup yields CDR1 LNHDA and CDR2 SQIVND (reference sequence). The CDR3 spans 14 residues. V was pared by 2 bases and J by 7 bases, with 5 bases of the junction left unmatched. This chain's CDR3 is CASSIRTGGQPQHF. CDR3 coding DNA: TGTGCCAGTAGTATAAGGACAGGTGGGCAGCCCCAGCATTTT. The entire variable domain, with the rest obtained from reference TRBV19 and TRBJ1-5, is as follows: DGGITQSPKYLFRKEGQNVTLSCEQNLNHDAMYWYRQDPGQGLRLIYYSQIVNDFQKGDIAEGYSVSREKKESFPLTVTSAQKNPTAFYLCASSIRTGGQPQHFGDGTRLSIL.

This clonotype was seen a few times. The J gene is TRBJ2-5, the V gene TRBV6-2 or TRBV6-3, with 9 nucleotides matching TRBD2. The CDR3 is made up of 17 amino acids. Germline loops: CDR1 MNHEY, CDR2 SVGEGT. V lost 2 bases to trimming and J lost 5 bases; unmatched junction nucleotides: 12. CDR3 region: CASSYPRGGRVRETQYF. The CDR3 bases are TGTGCCAGCAGTTACCCTCGGGGCGGGAGGGTTAGGGAGACCCAGTACTTC.

The chain is built from TRBV12-3 or TRBV12-4 and TRBJ2-6; the match to TRBD1 covers 7 bases. Trimming took 4 bases from V and 12 from J; bases not matched to a gene: 9. The CDR3 covers 14 residues. The CDR3 loop is CASSYTQGPSVLTF. The CDR3 DNA sequence: TGTGCCAGCAGTTATACACAGGGGCCCAGCGTCCTGACTTTC.

The chain couples TRBV9 to TRBJ2-7; 8 bases line up with TRBD2. Germline-derived CDR1 and CDR2 are SGDLS and YYNGEE. This CDR3 comprises 15 residues. V trimming: 0 bases; J trimming: 2 bases; junction bases outside the gene matches: 4. CDR3 coding DNA: TGTGCCAGCAGCGTAGAAGGCGGGGGGCCCTACGAGCAGTACTTC. This encodes CASSVEGGGPYEQYF.

The chain joins TRBV6-5 to TRBJ1-6, with 10 positions matching TRBD1. Germline trimming cut 2 bases from V and 9 bases from J; bases unmatched to any gene: 7. Germline V gives CDR1 MNHEY, CDR2 SVGAGI. This CDR3 comprises 16 residues. In nucleotides, the CDR3 is TGTGCCAGCAGTTACACCTTGACAGGGGGCCGTTCACCCCTCCACTTT. It encodes CASSYTLTGGRSPLHF.